This T cell receptor beta chain was profiled in a study of vaccination effects on CD4 cells after COVID-19. About the study: Before any sequencing was done, the ViraFEST assay used viral peptide pools to expand antigen-specific CD4+ T cells. It was with around 10 IU/ml IL-2 and 8 to 10 ug/ml peptides that 1.8 million or so PBMC per well were cultured.

Assay used: immunoSEQ multiplex PCR; TCRdb lists only in-frame clones, some missing. The sample carries tens of thousands of clones, around 67% recorded once. CD4+ T cells were isolated after around ten days of culture. Of the BNT162b2 and mRNA-1273 vaccines, participants received two doses of one or the other. A half-medium replacement with IL-2 medium was carried out on days 3 and 7. CDR1 and CDR2 (germline): MGHRA, YSYEKL. CDR3 length equals 13 residues. V was trimmed by 4 bases and J by 5 bases, leaving 11 bases between them. Comment on this clone: Its antigen is as yet unknown.

Points from the study as a whole: Whether induced by infection or by vaccine, clones showed marked clonal contraction late after vaccination.

V gene TRBV4-1 combines with J gene TRBJ2-5; D remains unclear. The TCR sequence derives from a human donor who received a COVID-19 vaccine. The sample here was CD4+ T cells from PBMCs cultured without peptide, taken after COVID-19 vaccination. CDR3: CASSRLLGETQYF. The CDR3 nucleotides are TGCGCCAGCAGCCGCTTACTCGGTGAGACCCAGTACTTC.